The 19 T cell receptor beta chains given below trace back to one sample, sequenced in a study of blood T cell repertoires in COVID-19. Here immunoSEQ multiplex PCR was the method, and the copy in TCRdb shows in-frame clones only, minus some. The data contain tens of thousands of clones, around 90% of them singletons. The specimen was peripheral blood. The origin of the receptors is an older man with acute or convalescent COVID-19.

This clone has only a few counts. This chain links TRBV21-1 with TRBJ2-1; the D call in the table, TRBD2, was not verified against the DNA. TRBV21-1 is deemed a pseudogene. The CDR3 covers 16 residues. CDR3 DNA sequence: TGTGCCAGCAGCAAAGGACTAGCGGGAGATGTCTATGAGCAGTTCTTC. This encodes CASSKGLAGDVYEQFF.

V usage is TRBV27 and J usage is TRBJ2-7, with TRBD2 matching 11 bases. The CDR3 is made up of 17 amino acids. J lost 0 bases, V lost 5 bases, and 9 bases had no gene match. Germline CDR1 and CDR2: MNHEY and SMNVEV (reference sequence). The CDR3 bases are TGTGCCAGCAGTCGAGGACTAGCGGGTGAAAGCTCCTACGAGCAGTACTTC. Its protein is CASSRGLAGESSYEQYF.

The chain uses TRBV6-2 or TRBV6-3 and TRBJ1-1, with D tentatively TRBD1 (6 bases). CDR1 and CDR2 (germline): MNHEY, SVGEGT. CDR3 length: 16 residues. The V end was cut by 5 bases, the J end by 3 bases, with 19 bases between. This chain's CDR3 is CASSPLQGTGDTEAFF. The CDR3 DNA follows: TGTGCCAGCAGTCCCCTCCAGGGGACGGGCGACACTGAAGCTTTCTTT.

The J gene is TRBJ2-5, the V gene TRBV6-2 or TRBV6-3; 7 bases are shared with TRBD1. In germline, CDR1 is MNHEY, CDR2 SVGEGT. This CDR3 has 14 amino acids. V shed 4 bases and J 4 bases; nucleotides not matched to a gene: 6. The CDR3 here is CASSSQGQGETQYF. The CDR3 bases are TGTGCCAGCAGTTCACAGGGGCAGGGAGAGACCCAGTACTTC.

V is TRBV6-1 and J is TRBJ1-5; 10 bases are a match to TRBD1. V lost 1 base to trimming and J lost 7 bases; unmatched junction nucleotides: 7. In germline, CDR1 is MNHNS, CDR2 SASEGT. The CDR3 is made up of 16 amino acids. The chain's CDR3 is CASSEGDRGYLQPQHF. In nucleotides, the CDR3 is TGTGCCAGCAGTGAAGGGGACAGGGGTTATTTGCAGCCCCAGCATTTT.

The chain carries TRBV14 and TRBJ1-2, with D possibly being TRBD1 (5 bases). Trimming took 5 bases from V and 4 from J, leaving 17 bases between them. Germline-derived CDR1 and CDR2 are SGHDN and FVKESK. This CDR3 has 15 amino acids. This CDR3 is CASSARQTIGYGYTF. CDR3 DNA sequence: TGTGCCAGCAGCGCTCGACAGACAATCGGCTATGGCTACACCTTC.

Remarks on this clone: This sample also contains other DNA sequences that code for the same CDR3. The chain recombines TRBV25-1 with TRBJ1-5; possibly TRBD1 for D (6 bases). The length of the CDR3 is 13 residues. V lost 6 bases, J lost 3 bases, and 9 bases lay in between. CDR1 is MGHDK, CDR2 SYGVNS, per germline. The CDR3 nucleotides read TGTGCCAGCAGACAGGGCTTCAATCAGCCCCAGCATTTT. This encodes CASRQGFNQPQHF.

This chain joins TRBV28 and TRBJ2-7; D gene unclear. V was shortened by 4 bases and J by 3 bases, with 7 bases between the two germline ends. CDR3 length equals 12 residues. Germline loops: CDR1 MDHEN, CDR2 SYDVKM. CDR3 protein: CASSSSNYEQYF. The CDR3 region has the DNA TGTGCCAGCAGTTCCAGTAACTACGAGCAGTACTTC.

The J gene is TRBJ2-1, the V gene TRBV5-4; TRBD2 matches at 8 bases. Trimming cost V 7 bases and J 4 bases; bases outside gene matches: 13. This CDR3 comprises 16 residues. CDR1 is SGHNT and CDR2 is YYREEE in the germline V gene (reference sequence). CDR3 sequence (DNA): TGTGCCAGCGGCGCCCGGGTGGTAGCGGGGTACAATGAGCAGTTCTTC. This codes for CASGARVVAGYNEQFF.

CDR3 sequence (DNA): TGTGCCAGCAGTTTGGGTGGCGGACAGAACAATCAGCCCCAGCATTTT. It specifies CASSLGGGQNNQPQHF. The chain combines TRBV6-5 with TRBJ1-5, with D tentatively TRBD1 (6 bases). Between the trimmed V and J ends, which lost 4 bases and 3 bases, there was a span of 16 bases. Germline CDR1 is MNHEY and CDR2 is SVGAGI. The CDR3 contains 16 residues.

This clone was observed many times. The CDR3 here is CSVEKGAYNEQFF. In DNA, the CDR3 is TGCAGCGTTGAAAAGGGGGCCTACAATGAGCAGTTCTTC. The chain is built from TRBV29-1 and TRBJ2-1; D may be TRBD1 (6 bases). This CDR3 contains 13 residues. Trimming took 2 bases from V and 2 from J, leaving 7 bases between them. Germline values: CDR1 SQVTM, CDR2 ANQGSEA.

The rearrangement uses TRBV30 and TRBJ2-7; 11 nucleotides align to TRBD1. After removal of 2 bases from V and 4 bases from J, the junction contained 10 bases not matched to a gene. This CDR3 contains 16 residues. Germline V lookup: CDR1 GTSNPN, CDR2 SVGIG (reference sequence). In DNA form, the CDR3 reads TGTGCCTGGAGTAGCCGGGACAGGGGGGTAGGGTACGAGCAGTACTTC. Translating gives CAWSSRDRGVGYEQYF.

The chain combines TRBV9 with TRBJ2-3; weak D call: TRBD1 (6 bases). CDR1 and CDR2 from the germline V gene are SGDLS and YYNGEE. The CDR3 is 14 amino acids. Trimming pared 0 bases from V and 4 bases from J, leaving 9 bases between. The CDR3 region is CASSVDRVADTQYF. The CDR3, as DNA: TGTGCCAGCAGCGTAGACAGGGTTGCAGATACGCAGTATTTT.

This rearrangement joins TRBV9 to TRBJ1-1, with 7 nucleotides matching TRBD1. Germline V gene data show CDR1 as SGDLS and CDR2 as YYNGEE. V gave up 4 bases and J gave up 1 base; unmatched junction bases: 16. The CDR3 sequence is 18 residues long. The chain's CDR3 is CASSPSLYSGTENTEAFF. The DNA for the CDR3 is TGTGCCAGCAGCCCCAGCCTTTATTCCGGGACAGAGAACACTGAAGCTTTCTTT.

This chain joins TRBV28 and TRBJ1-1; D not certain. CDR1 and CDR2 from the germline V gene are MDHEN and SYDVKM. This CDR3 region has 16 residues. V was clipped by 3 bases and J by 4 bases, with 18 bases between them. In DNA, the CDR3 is TGTGCCAGCAGTTTGGGTCCAGGCCCGTGGATCACTGAAGCTTTCTTT. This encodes CASSLGPGPWITEAFF. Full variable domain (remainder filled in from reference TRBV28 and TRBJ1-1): DVKVTQSSRYLVKRTGEKVFLECVQDMDHENMFWYRQDPGLGLRLIYFSYDVKMKEKGDIPEGYSVSREKKERFSLILESASTNQTSMYLCASSLGPGPWITEAFFGQGTRLTVV.

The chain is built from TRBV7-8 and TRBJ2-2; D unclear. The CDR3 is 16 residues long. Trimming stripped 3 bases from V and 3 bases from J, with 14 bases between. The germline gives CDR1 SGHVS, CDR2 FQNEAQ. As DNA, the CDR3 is TGTGCCAGCAGCTTCCGGCCAGCGCCATACACCGGGGAGCTGTTTTTT. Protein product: CASSFRPAPYTGELFF.

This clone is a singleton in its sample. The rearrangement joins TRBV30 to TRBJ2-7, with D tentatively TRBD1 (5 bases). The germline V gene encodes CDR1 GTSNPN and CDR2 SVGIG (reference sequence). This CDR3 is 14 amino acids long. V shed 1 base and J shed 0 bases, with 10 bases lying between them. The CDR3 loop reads CAWSGLGDSYEQYF. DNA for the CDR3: TGTGCCTGGAGTGGTTTAGGGGACTCCTACGAGCAGTACTTC.

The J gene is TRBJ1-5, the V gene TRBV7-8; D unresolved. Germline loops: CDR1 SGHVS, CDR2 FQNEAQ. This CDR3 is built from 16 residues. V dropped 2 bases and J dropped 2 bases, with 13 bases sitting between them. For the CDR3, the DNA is TGTGCCAGCAGCTTACTAGATAGTTGGGGCAATCAGCCCCAGCATTTT. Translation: CASSLLDSWGNQPQHF.

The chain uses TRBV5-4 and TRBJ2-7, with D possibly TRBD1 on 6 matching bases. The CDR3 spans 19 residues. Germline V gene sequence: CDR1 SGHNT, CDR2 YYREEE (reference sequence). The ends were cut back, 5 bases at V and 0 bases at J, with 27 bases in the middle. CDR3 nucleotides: TGTGCCAGCAGTAGGATAAGTACAGGGATTGCTGTGCGCTCCTACGAGCAGTACTTC. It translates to CASSRISTGIAVRSYEQYF.